The present T cell receptor beta chain was sequenced within a study of breast tumors, draining lymph nodes, adjacent tissues. Axillary draining lymph nodes of breast cancer patients supplied the node samples. MiXCR, run by TCRdb on the multiplex PCR reads, gives a single entry per CDR3 protein. Of approximately 230,000 distinct CDR3 sequences listed, 30% to 35% are singletons. This clonotype was seen repeatedly, ten times or more. Germline V gene lookup returns CDR1 MGHRA and CDR2 YSYEKL. The CDR3 consists of 17 residues. V was shortened by 4 bases and J by 0 bases, with 17 bases between the two germline ends.

The sequence derives from a female donor with breast cancer. Some clones in this sample may be carry-over from other donors' samples. The specimen was axillary lymph node tissue. The chain recombines TRBV4-1 with TRBJ2-3, with D perhaps matching TRBD2 (5 bases). The CDR3 DNA follows: TGCGCCAGCAGCCTAGAGAAGCGGTCCGCGAGCACAGATACGCAGTATTTT. Translation: CASSLEKRSASTDTQYF.